One and the same sample provided the 27 T cell receptor beta chains below, sequenced in a study of human T cells and chemical hapten exposure (dated by TCRdb to about 2021). The label giving this sample's time point can be read as: healthy volunteer bleed at 2 weeks. Total RNA was extracted from unfractionated whole blood collected in Tempus Blood RNA tubes. To prepare the library, RACE was applied. These reads were obtained on a NextSeq 500. Using fastp trimming at Q25 and MiXCR clonotype assembly, TCRdb reanalyzed the public sequencing data and kept in-frame beta chains. CDR3 protein duplicates are merged, each entry listing the most common genes and DNA. In all, the sample holds about 50,000 distinct CDR3 sequences, and approximately 4.5% of those were seen once. The top ten hold under 2% of the sample. The sequencing input was whole blood. All receptors derive from a female donor in good health. Some clones in this sample may be carry-over from other donors' samples.

Ten or more counts support this clonotype. This chain links TRBV4-1 with TRBJ2-3; D is uncertain. The CDR3 length is 14 residues. The V end was cut by 1 base, the J end by 6 bases, with 11 bases between. Per the germline V gene, CDR1 is MGHRA and CDR2 is YSYEKL. CDR3 sequence: CASSQGRPPDTQYF. CDR3 sequence (DNA): TGCGCCAGCAGCCAAGGAAGACCGCCGGATACGCAGTATTTT.

This clonotype was seen at least ten times. The chain employs TRBV20-1 and TRBJ1-6, with no clear D. Germline CDR1 and CDR2: DFQATT and SNEGSKA (reference sequence). Between the trimmed V and J ends, which lost 0 bases and 5 bases, there was a span of 8 bases. This CDR3 is 14 amino acids long. The CDR3, as DNA: TGCAGTGCTAGAGATCAAGGAAATAATTCACCCCTCCACTTT. It specifies CSARDQGNNSPLHF.

In its sample, this clonotype was seen many times. The chain links TRBV12-3 or TRBV12-4 to TRBJ2-1, with TRBD2 matching 13 bases. V dropped 6 bases and J dropped 8; count of bases not matched to a gene: 7. CDR3 length equals 15 residues. This chain's CDR3 is CASRLLAGGPDEQFF. CDR3 nucleotides: TGTGCCAGCAGGTTACTAGCGGGGGGGCCGGATGAGCAGTTCTTC.

This clonotype occurred many times. The chain carries TRBV2 and TRBJ2-5, with unresolved D. The CDR3 contains 12 residues. With 5 bases removed from V and 2 bases from J, the gap between germline ends came to 6 bases. CDR1 SNHLY and CDR2 FYNNEI come from the germline V gene. CDR3 DNA: TGTGCCAGCAGTCCAGGTCAAGAGACCCAGTACTTC. The encoded protein is CASSPGQETQYF. Full variable domain (remainder filled in from reference TRBV2 and TRBJ2-5): EPEVTQTPSHQVTQMGQEVILRCVPISNHLYFYWYRQILGQKVEFLVSFYNNEISEKSEIFDDQFSVERPDGSNFTLKIRSTKLEDSAMYFCASSPGQETQYFGPGTRLLVL.

This clonotype was seen repeatedly, ten times or more. This rearrangement joins TRBV7-2 to TRBJ2-3, with TRBD2 as a possible D gene (5 bases). Germline CDR1 reads SGHTA; CDR2 reads FQGNSA. The ends were cut back, 7 bases at V and 1 base at J, with 9 bases in the middle. The CDR3 is made up of 13 amino acids. Here the CDR3 DNA reads TGTGCCAGCAACGACGGGGGCACAGATACGCAGTATTTT. This translates into CASNDGGTDTQYF.

This clonotype was recorded at least ten times. This chain uses TRBV5-1 with TRBJ2-2; TRBD1 matches 8 bases. The ends lost 4 bases at V and 3 bases at J; junction bases unmatched: 5. The CDR3 is made up of 15 amino acids. Germline lookup yields CDR1 SGHRS and CDR2 YFSETQ. The CDR3 protein is CASSPDRADTGELFF. CDR3 nucleotides: TGCGCCAGCAGCCCGGACAGGGCTGACACCGGGGAGCTGTTTTTT. Based on the CDR3 plus reference TRBV5-1 and TRBJ2-2, the full variable domain is KAGVTQTPRYLIKTRGQQVTLSCSPISGHRSVSWYQQTPGQGLQFLFEYFSETQRNKGNFPGRFSGRQFSNSRSEMNVSTLELGDSALYLCASSPDRADTGELFFGEGSRLTVL.

The table lists this clonotype with many counts. V gene TRBV10-3 combines with J gene TRBJ1-2; no firm D call. V was shortened by 2 bases and J by 3 bases, with 4 bases between the two germline ends. The CDR3 is 12 amino acids. The germline V gene encodes CDR1 ENHRY and CDR2 SYGVKD. The CDR3 here is CAISERDYGYTF. CDR3 DNA sequence: TGTGCCATCAGTGAGCGAGACTATGGCTACACCTTC.

This clonotype was recorded many times. The chain uses TRBV5-4 and TRBJ1-2; D is unresolved. The CDR3 has 14 amino acids. V lost 5 bases, J lost 5 bases, and 16 bases lay in between. Looked up from germline, CDR1 is SGHNT and CDR2 is YYREEE (reference sequence). CDR3 region: CASSLTGQEYGYTF. In DNA, the CDR3 is TGTGCCAGCAGTCTGACGGGCCAGGAGTATGGCTACACCTTC. The full variable domain, with the rest looked up from reference TRBV5-4 and TRBJ1-2, is ETGVTQSPTHLIKTRGQQVTLRCSSQSGHNTVSWYQQALGQGPQFIFQYYREEENGRGNFPPRFSGLQFPNYSSELNVNALELDDSALYLCASSLTGQEYGYTFGSGTRLTVV.

In this sample, this clonotype turned up many times. The genes are TRBV7-6 and TRBJ2-7; 10 bases line up with TRBD2. V trimming: 3 bases; J trimming: 3 bases; junction bases outside the gene matches: 14. Germline V gene sequence: CDR1 SGHVS, CDR2 FNYEAQ. This CDR3 is built from 18 residues. CDR3 residues: CASSLGNKPGTSDYEQYF. The CDR3 DNA reads as TGTGCCAGCAGCTTGGGCAATAAGCCCGGGACTAGCGACTACGAGCAGTACTTC. Full variable domain (remainder filled in from reference TRBV7-6 and TRBJ2-7): GAGVSQSPRYKVTKRGQDVALRCDPISGHVSLYWYRQALGQGPEFLTYFNYEAQQDKSGLPNDRFSAERPEGSISTLTIQRTEQRDSAMYRCASSLGNKPGTSDYEQYFGPGTRLTVT.

This clonotype was seen ten or more times. This sequence joins TRBV20-1 and TRBJ2-7, with TRBD1 matching 7 bases. Trimming at V came to 6 bases and at J to 0 bases, leaving 8 bases not matched to a gene. The CDR3 spans 14 residues. CDR1 DFQATT and CDR2 SNEGSKA come from the germline V gene (reference sequence). The chain's CDR3 is CSAQPGQSSYEQYF. The CDR3 nucleotides read TGCAGTGCGCAACCGGGACAGAGCTCCTACGAGCAGTACTTC.

This clonotype was observed many times. V gene TRBV5-1 combines with J gene TRBJ1-4, with unresolved D. V was trimmed by 4 bases and J by 2 bases, leaving 18 bases between them. The CDR3 contains 17 residues. The germline CDR1 and CDR2 sequences are SGHRS and YFSETQ. CDR3 in amino acids: CASSLWPREATNEKLFF. CDR3 DNA sequence: TGCGCCAGCAGCCTGTGGCCCCGTGAGGCGACTAATGAAAAACTGTTTTTT.

The J gene is TRBJ1-5, the V gene TRBV28; 9 bases align to TRBD1. V lost 6 bases and J lost 3; bases outside the gene matches: 6. The germline V gene has CDR1 MDHEN and CDR2 SYDVKM. This CDR3 is built from 15 residues. CDR3 region: CASSIGQGTNQPQHF. The CDR3 DNA reads TGTGCCAGCAGCATAGGACAGGGGACCAATCAGCCCCAGCATTTT.

This clonotype was observed many times. V is TRBV7-9 and J is TRBJ1-1; 7 bases are shared with TRBD1. CDR3 length equals 15 residues. Germline CDR1 reads SEHNR; CDR2 reads FQNEAQ (reference sequence). V lost 8 bases to trimming and J lost 3 bases; unmatched junction nucleotides: 12. This chain's CDR3 is CASHHTTGVDTEAFF. The CDR3 nucleotides are TGTGCCAGCCACCATACTACAGGGGTTGACACTGAAGCTTTCTTT.

This clonotype was detected ten times or more. V is TRBV12-3 or TRBV12-4 and J is TRBJ2-5; 8 bases line up with TRBD1. Trimming at V came to 5 bases and at J to 4 bases, leaving 6 bases not matched to a gene. The CDR3 is made up of 14 amino acids. CDR3 sequence reads: CASSTPGGPETQYF. The CDR3, as DNA: TGTGCCAGCAGTACCCCAGGGGGCCCAGAGACCCAGTACTTC.

The table lists this clonotype with many counts. The gene calls are TRBV6-5 and TRBJ2-1; D uncertain. Germline V gives CDR1 MNHEY, CDR2 SVGAGI. This CDR3 is 14 amino acids long. Trimming shortened V by 4 bases and J by 5 bases, and 12 bases separated the two germline ends. The CDR3 sequence is CASSSVSPNNEQFF. Here the CDR3 DNA reads TGTGCCAGCAGTTCAGTGTCTCCAAACAATGAGCAGTTCTTC.

Ten or more counts support this clonotype. V is TRBV6-1 and J is TRBJ2-1; tentative D call: TRBD1 (6 bases). CDR3 length equals 13 residues. The germline V gene encodes CDR1 MNHNS and CDR2 SASEGT. V was pared by 7 bases and J by 1 base, with 8 bases between. The CDR3 DNA reads as TGTGCCAGCACAGGGGATTCCTACAATGAGCAGTTCTTC. As protein: CASTGDSYNEQFF.

This clonotype has at least ten counts. The chain joins TRBV7-9 to TRBJ2-3; TRBD2 matches 7 bases. This CDR3 contains 15 residues. The germline gives CDR1 SEHNR, CDR2 FQNEAQ (reference sequence). Trimming removed 4 bases from V and 2 bases from J; junction bases left unmatched: 6. In nucleotides, the CDR3 is TGTGCCAGCAGCTACAGCGGGGCCACCACAGATACGCAGTATTTT. As protein: CASSYSGATTDTQYF.

In its sample, this clonotype ranks as medium-sized. The rearrangement uses TRBV18 and TRBJ1-1, with 10 nucleotides matching TRBD1. The CDR3 extends over 19 amino acids. The J segment lost 0 bases and the V segment lost 8 bases, leaving 18 bases of the junction unmatched. CDR1 is KGHSH, CDR2 LQKENI, per germline. CDR3 residues: CASLSYGTGENHMNTEAFF. CDR3 nucleotides: TGTGCCAGCCTATCGTACGGGACAGGGGAGAATCACATGAACACTGAAGCTTTCTTT.

This clonotype was recorded at least ten times. V is TRBV2 and J is TRBJ2-7; 7 bases line up with TRBD2. This CDR3 has 17 residues. The trim removed 8 bases at V and 0 bases at J, leaving 16 bases unmatched. Germline CDR1 and CDR2: SNHLY and FYNNEI. CDR3 amino acids: CASSTPGGRGSSYEQYF. The CDR3 DNA reads as TGTGCCAGCTCGACCCCGGGCGGGCGGGGGAGCTCCTACGAGCAGTACTTC.

The table lists this clonotype with many counts. The V gene is TRBV7-2, the J gene TRBJ1-3, with D possibly TRBD1 on 6 matching bases. Germline V gene sequence: CDR1 SGHTA, CDR2 FQGNSA. Trimming removed 2 bases from V and 0 bases from J, with 11 bases in between. The CDR3 consists of 16 residues. Here the CDR3 DNA reads TGTGCCAGCAGCTTACAGGGGAAGAGCTCTGGAAACACCATATATTTT. It yields the protein CASSLQGKSSGNTIYF. Full variable domain (rest looked up from reference TRBV7-2 and TRBJ1-3): GAGVSQSPSNKVTEKGKDVELRCDPISGHTALYWYRQSLGQGLEFLIYFQGNSAPDKSGLPSDRFSAERTGGSVSTLTIQRTQQEDSAVYLCASSLQGKSSGNTIYFGEGSWLTVV.

This clonotype was detected many times. The genes are TRBV29-1 and TRBJ1-1, with D unresolved. The ends were cut back, 6 bases at V and 11 bases at J, with 7 bases in the middle. CDR1 and CDR2 (germline): SQVTM, ANQGSEA. The CDR3 extends over 8 amino acids. Written as DNA, the CDR3 is TGCAGCGTGGATGGGGCTTTCTTT. This sequence encodes CSVDGAFF.

In its sample, this clonotype was seen many times. The CDR3 nucleotides read TGTGCCAGCAGTTTAGGTCGCAGCTGGGTCGTGAACACTGAAGCTTTCTTT. Protein sequence: CASSLGRSWVVNTEAFF. This chain joins TRBV12-3 or TRBV12-4 and TRBJ1-1, with D unclear. V shed 1 base and J shed 0 bases, with 15 bases lying between them. The CDR3 has 17 amino acids.

This clonotype was counted many times. V usage is TRBV20-1 and J usage is TRBJ1-5, with D tentatively TRBD1 (5 bases). This CDR3 comprises 17 residues. Germline V gene sequence: CDR1 DFQATT, CDR2 SNEGSKA (reference sequence). With 4 bases removed from V and 1 base from J, the gap between germline ends came to 20 bases. DNA of the CDR3: TGCAGTGCTAATTTGGTCAGGGAGTCTGGAAGCAATCAGCCCCAGCATTTT. Its protein is CSANLVRESGSNQPQHF.

There are many counts of this clonotype. V usage is TRBV7-2 and J usage is TRBJ2-7; 7 bases are shared with TRBD2. The CDR3 sequence is 14 residues long. Per germline, CDR1 SGHTA and CDR2 FQGNSA. V lost 5 bases, J lost 4 bases, and 8 bases stayed unmatched. The CDR3 nucleotides read TGTGCCAGCAGCCCAACGGGGGGACTTTACGAGCAGTACTTC. It specifies CASSPTGGLYEQYF.

This clonotype was seen ten or more times. The V call is TRBV20-1, the J call TRBJ2-3; 14 bases align to TRBD2. V gave up 1 base and J gave up 0 bases; unmatched junction bases: 0. CDR3 size: 16 residues. The V gene's germline CDR1 is DFQATT and CDR2 SNEGSKA (reference sequence). The chain's CDR3 is CSARGTSGGSTDTQYF. Here the CDR3 DNA reads TGCAGTGCTAGAGGGACTAGCGGGGGGAGCACAGATACGCAGTATTTT.

This clonotype was seen a few times. The chain recombines TRBV6-6 with TRBJ1-5, with D hard to call. Germline lookup yields CDR1 MNHNY and CDR2 SVGAGI (reference sequence). V dropped 5 bases and J dropped 5 bases, with 10 bases sitting between them. There are 13 residues in the CDR3. The CDR3 loop is CASSRPGDQPQHF. The CDR3 DNA reads TGTGCCAGCAGTCGGCCCGGAGATCAGCCCCAGCATTTT.

The sample holds many counts of this clonotype. V is TRBV5-6 and J is TRBJ1-2; 8 bases align to TRBD1. The J segment lost 5 bases and the V segment lost 0 bases, leaving 3 bases of the junction unmatched. The CDR3 has 14 amino acids. Germline V gene sequence: CDR1 SGHDT, CDR2 YYEEEE. The CDR3 region has the DNA TGTGCCAGCAGCTTGGTCGGGACAGGTTATGGCTACACCTTC. Protein: CASSLVGTGYGYTF. Using reference TRBV5-6 and TRBJ1-2 for the parts outside the CDR3, the full variable domain is DAGVTQSPTHLIKTRGQQVTLRCSPKSGHDTVSWYQQALGQGPQFIFQYYEEEERQRGNFPDRFSGHQFPNYSSELNVNALLLGDSALYLCASSLVGTGYGYTFGSGTRLTVV.